This T cell receptor beta chain was found in a study of post-analysis software for immune sequencing data. Regarding the study as a whole: TRBV segments more frequent in patients than in controls numbered roughly 5 and included TRBV5-6, TRBV5-1 and TRBV20-1.

With regard to this clonotype: Its matching antigen is unknown.

The TCR beta cDNA libraries carried unique molecular identifiers. TCRdb ran MiXCR on the PCR reads and lists one entry per CDR3 protein. The profile shows around 190,000 distinct CDR3 sequences, approximately 30% of them singletons. The CDR3 is made up of 15 amino acids. Germline CDR1 and CDR2: SGHDN and FVKESK. V was shortened by 0 bases and J by 9 bases, with 15 bases between the two germline ends. The origin of this receptor is a girl younger than 18 with multiple sclerosis. J is TRBJ1-5 and V is TRBV14, with D uncertain. The sequencing sample was made of blood. CDR3 nucleotides: TGTGCCAGCAGCCAAGAACATGGGAACGGACGGCCCCAGCATTTT. This encodes CASSQEHGNGRPQHF.